Listed below are T cell receptor beta chains from one sample, sequenced in a study of blood T cell repertoires in COVID-19. Repertoires were generated with immunoSEQ multiplex PCR, while TCRdb's copy carries only in-frame clones and drops some. The top ten clones hold 4.5% to 5.5% of a sample with over 200,000 clones, over 80% of them seen once. The material sequenced was peripheral blood. These receptors came from a human donor in a cohort sampled during active COVID-19. Each CDR3 is given with its conserved first and last residue. The size of a clone is reported for some rows only, either as once, few or many, or as a class for expanded clones.

V | size | CDR3
TRBV5-5 | - | CASSLEGTGGSPLHF
TRBV9 | - | CASSLGRNTEAFF
TRBV30 | once | CALSTGGQPQHF
TRBV28 | - | CASTHLGGLDEKLFF
TRBV5-1 | - | CASSYEGRGNEKLFF
TRBV4-1 | once | CASSQGGLNYGYTF
TRBV24-1 | - | CATSDRLAGETQYF
TRBV6-4 | - | CASSREGGYTGELFF
TRBV28 | many | CATLGGDLREKLFF
TRBV12-3/TRBV12-4 | - | CAQIRRGPDTQYF
TRBV9 | few | CASSSPTGVNGRLGNEQFF
TRBV6-6 | - | CASSYVQGAQGQPQHF
TRBV2 | - | CASKERERGQETQYF
TRBV19 | - | CASSMVQGAVYEQYF
TRBV7-2 | - | CASSLDPTGVSYEQYF
TRBV19 | few | CASRTGGLTDTQYF
TRBV5-1 | - | CASSKGDGNYGYTF
TRBV27 | - | CASSLAGRGTDTQYF
TRBV6-6 | - | CASSYSVTVPSYEQYF
TRBV27 | - | CASSPWGVYNEQFF
TRBV4-3 | - | CASSQDAGSGTETDTQYF
TRBV12-3/TRBV12-4 | - | CASSSHRDDTIYF
TRBV6-2/TRBV6-3 | - | CASSPRTANTGELFF
TRBV28 | - | CASTPQGYRNTEAFF
TRBV7-8 | once | CASSLAPSWDRNTEAFF
TRBV28 | - | CASSLWIAGGPTGELFF
TRBV20-1 | - | CSAQEGGYTF
TRBV19 | - | CASSTPGTGALKQYF
TRBV9 | once | CASSVDGGDTQYF
TRBV14 | once | CASSPTSGRAGSYEQYF
TRBV5-1 | - | CASSLLGTSGSETQYF
TRBV7-2 | - | CASSLRDRNNSPLHF
TRBV24-1 | - | CATSEGGGVETQYF
TRBV7-8 | - | CASSLSTISTDTQYF
TRBV9 | - | CASSVGGSGTNEQFF
TRBV25-1 | - | CATGGAMGGYTF
TRBV21-1 | - | CATQENGFLANYGYTF
TRBV27 | - | CASRGVPQSNYGYTF
TRBV10-2 | - | CASSEGTSGTYEQYF
TRBV7-9 | - | CASRIMGHGTDTQYF
TRBV13 | - | CASSVIRGQDGYTF
TRBV6-6 | - | CASTPPHGRNTEAFF
TRBV9 | few | CASSVAAGPLSLNYGYTF
TRBV5-6 | - | CASSLGGRGDTGELFF
TRBV27 | medium-sized | CASTSEGLAVNEQFF
TRBV30 | - | CAWTGTSRVYEQYF
TRBV7-9 | few | CASSFGDGEQYF
TRBV5-1 | - | CASSPETGSGNTIYF
TRBV19 | - | CASSMTSGSLREQYF
TRBV28 | many | CASSPEQGSGNQPQHF
TRBV5-1 | - | CASSLTVPMNTEAFF
TRBV24-1 | - | CATSDFGSGSNEQYF